The T cell receptor beta chain under discussion was sequenced for a study of cytomegalovirus exposure and HLA in healthy donors. Study-level information: Sequencing of 150 million to 200 million T cells in an earlier analysis found around 120 million unique TCR beta sequences. Regarding the study as a whole: Per a prior analysis, the majority of TCR beta V segments were productive roughly 90% or roughly 30% of the time.

Primers: 60 Vbeta forward and 13 Jbeta reverse. Using immunoSEQ multiplex PCR, the repertoire was profiled, and TCRdb retains in-frame clones only, with some absent. The table for this sample gives 150,000 to 200,000 clones. As concerns this clone: Antigen specificity is unknown.

V lost 5 bases, J lost 7 bases, and 12 bases lay in between. This CDR3 has 13 amino acids. CDR1 is SGHAT and CDR2 is FQNNGV in the germline V gene. The chain combines TRBV11-2 with TRBJ2-1; a weak D match, TRBD2 (7 bases). The sample comprised PBMCs. The receptor was isolated from a woman younger than 30 in good health and CMV-seropositive. This chain's CDR3 is CASSQRGANEQFF. As DNA, the CDR3 is TGTGCCAGCAGCCAACGGGGGGCTAATGAGCAGTTCTTC. The whole variable domain, remainder taken from reference TRBV11-2 and TRBJ2-1, is EAGVAQSPRYKIIEKRQSVAFWCNPISGHATLYWYQQILGQGPKLLIQFQNNGVVDDSQLPKDRFSAERLKGVDSTLKIQPAKLEDSAVYLCASSQRGANEQFFGPGTRLTVL.